Here is one T cell receptor (beta chain) with its context. Genomic DNA provided the template from which TCR beta VDJ and CDR3 profiles were obtained. TCRdb ran MiXCR on the reads and lists one entry per CDR3 protein. The table has 450,000 to 550,000 distinct CDR3 sequences, around 33% seen once; the top ten hold less than 0.85%. This entry is derived from a study of CD8+CD57+ T cells in acquired aplastic anemia. Study background: Isolated CD4+ and CD8+ cells, once sorted, yielded DNA averaging around 3.1 ug.

Germline V gene sequence: CDR1 SGHTA, CDR2 FQGNSA. There are 11 residues in the CDR3. The V end was cut by 11 bases, the J end by 2 bases, with 9 bases between. Patients selected for sequencing had displayed CD8+CD57+ cell expansion by flow cytometry. The chain is built from TRBV7-2 and TRBJ1-1, with TRBD1 as a possible D gene (6 bases). The specimen sequenced was sorted CD4+, CD8+, or CD8+CD57+ T cells (not recorded which) from PBMCs. The receptor was derived from a human donor with aplastic anemia. DNA of the CDR3: TGTGCCCAGGACAGTAACACTGAAGCTTTCTTT. Its translation: CAQDSNTEAFF. The full variable domain, rest sourced from reference TRBV7-2 and TRBJ1-1, is GAGVSQSPSNKVTEKGKDVELRCDPISGHTALYWYRQSLGQGLEFLIYFQGNSAPDKSGLPSDRFSAERTGGSVSTLTIQRTQQEDSAVYLCAQDSNTEAFFGQGTRLTVV.